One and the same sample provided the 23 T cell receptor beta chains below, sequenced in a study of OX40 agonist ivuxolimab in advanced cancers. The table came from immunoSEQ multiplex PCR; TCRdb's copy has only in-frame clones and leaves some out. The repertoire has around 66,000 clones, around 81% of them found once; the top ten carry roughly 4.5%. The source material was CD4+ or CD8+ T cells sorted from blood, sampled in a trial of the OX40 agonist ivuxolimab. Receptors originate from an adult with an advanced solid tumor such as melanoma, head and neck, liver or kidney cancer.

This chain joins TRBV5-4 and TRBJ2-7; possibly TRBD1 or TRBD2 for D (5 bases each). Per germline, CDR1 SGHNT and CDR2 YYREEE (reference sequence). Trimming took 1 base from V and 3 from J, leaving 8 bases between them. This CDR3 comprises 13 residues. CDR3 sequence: CASSLMGDYEQYF. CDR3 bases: TGTGCCAGCAGCTTGATGGGGGACTACGAGCAGTACTTC.

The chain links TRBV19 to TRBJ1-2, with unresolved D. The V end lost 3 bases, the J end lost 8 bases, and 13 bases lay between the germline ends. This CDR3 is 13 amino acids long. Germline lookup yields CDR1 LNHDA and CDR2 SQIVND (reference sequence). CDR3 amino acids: CASSIDGFSGYTF. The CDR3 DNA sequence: TGTGCCAGTAGTATCGACGGATTCAGCGGCTACACCTTC.

In DNA, the CDR3 is TGTGCCAGTAGTATAGGCCCTGGCCGGGAGCTGTTTTTT. This codes for CASSIGPGRELFF. V gene TRBV19 combines with J gene TRBJ2-2; no clear D. Germline V gene sequence: CDR1 LNHDA, CDR2 SQIVND (reference sequence). CDR3 length: 13 amino acids. V lost 1 base, J lost 9 bases, and 9 bases lay in between.

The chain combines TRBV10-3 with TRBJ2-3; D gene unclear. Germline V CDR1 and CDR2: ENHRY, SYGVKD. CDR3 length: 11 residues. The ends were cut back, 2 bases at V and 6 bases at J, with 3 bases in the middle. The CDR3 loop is CAISERDTQYF. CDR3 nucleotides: TGTGCCATCAGTGAGCGCGATACGCAGTATTTT.

Written as DNA, the CDR3 is TGCGCCAGCAGCCCGACCCGGGTCTCTGGAAACACCATATATTTT. Protein: CASSPTRVSGNTIYF. This chain links TRBV5-1 with TRBJ1-3; D is unclear. CDR1 and CDR2 from the germline V gene are SGHRS and YFSETQ. Trimming shortened V by 4 bases and J by 0 bases, and 11 bases separated the two germline ends. The CDR3 is made up of 15 amino acids.

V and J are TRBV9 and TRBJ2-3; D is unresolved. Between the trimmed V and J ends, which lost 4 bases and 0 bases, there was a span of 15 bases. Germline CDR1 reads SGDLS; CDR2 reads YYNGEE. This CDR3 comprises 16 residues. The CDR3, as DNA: TGTGCCAGCAGCCCCGGGCCTACCCCTAGCACAGATACGCAGTATTTT. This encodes CASSPGPTPSTDTQYF.

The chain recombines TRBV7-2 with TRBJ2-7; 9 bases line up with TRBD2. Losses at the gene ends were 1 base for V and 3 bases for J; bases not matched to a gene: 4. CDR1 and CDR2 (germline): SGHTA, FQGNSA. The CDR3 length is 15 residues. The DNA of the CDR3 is TGTGCCAGCAGCTTAGAAGCGGGGGGACTCTACGAGCAGTACTTC. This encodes CASSLEAGGLYEQYF.

CDR3 sequence: CASSVSYLLPIYSNQPQHF. For the CDR3, the DNA is TGTGCCAGCAGCGTCTCCTACCTCCTCCCAATATATAGCAATCAGCCCCAGCATTTT. This chain connects TRBV9 to TRBJ1-5; D not resolved. Trimming pared 2 bases from V and 0 bases from J, leaving 21 bases between. Germline CDR1 is SGDLS and CDR2 is YYNGEE. The CDR3 has 19 residues. Full variable domain (outside the CDR3, taken from reference TRBV9 and TRBJ1-5): DSGVTQTPKHLITATGQRVTLRCSPRSGDLSVYWYQQSLDQGLQFLIQYYNGEERAKGNILERFSAQQFPDLHSELNLSSLELGDSALYFCASSVSYLLPIYSNQPQHFGDGTRLSIL.

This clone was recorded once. Here the CDR3 reads CASSIAPGETQYF. CDR3 bases: TGTGCCAGTAGTATTGCCCCAGGGGAGACCCAGTACTTC. The chain links TRBV19 to TRBJ2-5; D is perhaps TRBD1 (5 bases). The germline gives CDR1 LNHDA, CDR2 SQIVND (reference sequence). The CDR3 consists of 13 residues. Trimming cost V 3 bases and J 5 bases, with 10 bases left between them.

CDR3 protein: CASSLDGAGGRPYEQYF. For the CDR3, the DNA is TGCGCCAGCAGCTTGGACGGGGCGGGGGGGCGCCCCTACGAGCAGTACTTC. This chain links TRBV5-1 with TRBJ2-7, with TRBD2 matching over 9 bases. The V and J ends lost 0 bases and 2 bases, in that order; junction bases with no gene match: 9. Germline V gives CDR1 SGHRS, CDR2 YFSETQ. The CDR3 spans 17 residues.

In nucleotides, the CDR3 is TGTGCCAGCAGCGTAGCTACGGAGCACCCAAGCGACACTGAAGCTTTCTTT. This encodes CASSVATEHPSDTEAFF. The rearrangement joins TRBV9 to TRBJ1-1; D is undetermined. CDR1 and CDR2 from the germline V gene are SGDLS and YYNGEE. The CDR3 contains 17 residues. The germline V and J ends were trimmed by 0 bases and 3 bases, with 18 bases remaining between them. The full variable domain, in which reference TRBV9 and TRBJ1-1 provide the parts outside the CDR3, is DSGVTQTPKHLITATGQRVTLRCSPRSGDLSVYWYQQSLDQGLQFLIQYYNGEERAKGNILERFSAQQFPDLHSELNLSSLELGDSALYFCASSVATEHPSDTEAFFGQGTRLTVV.

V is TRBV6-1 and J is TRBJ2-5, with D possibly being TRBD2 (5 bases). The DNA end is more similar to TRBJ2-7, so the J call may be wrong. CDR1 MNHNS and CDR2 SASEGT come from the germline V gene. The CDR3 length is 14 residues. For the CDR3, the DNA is TGTGCCAGCAGTTTGCCCACGGGAACCTACGAGCAGTACTTC. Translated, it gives CASSLPTGTYEQYF.

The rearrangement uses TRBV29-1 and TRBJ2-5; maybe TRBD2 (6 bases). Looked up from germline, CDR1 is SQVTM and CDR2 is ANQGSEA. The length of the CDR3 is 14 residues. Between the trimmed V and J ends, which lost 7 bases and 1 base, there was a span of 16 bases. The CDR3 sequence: CSAGMGTGQETQYF. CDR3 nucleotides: TGCAGCGCCGGAATGGGGACTGGCCAAGAGACCCAGTACTTC.

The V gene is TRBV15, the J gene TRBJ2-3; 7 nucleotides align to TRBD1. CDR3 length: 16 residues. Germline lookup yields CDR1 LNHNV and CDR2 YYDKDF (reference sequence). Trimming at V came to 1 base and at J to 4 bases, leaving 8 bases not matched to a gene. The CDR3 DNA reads TGTGCCACCAGCAGAGGAGAGGGGGCTAGGGCAGATACGCAGTATTTT. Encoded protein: CATSRGEGARADTQYF. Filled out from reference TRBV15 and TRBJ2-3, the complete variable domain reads DAMVIQNPRYQVTQFGKPVTLSCSQTLNHNVMYWYQQKSSQAPKLLFHYYDKDFNNEADTPDNFQSRRPNTSFCFLDIRSPGLGDTAMYLCATSRGEGARADTQYFGPGTRLTVL.

The CDR3, as DNA: TGTGCCAGCAGATACACTGCCGGGACAGGGGGCGAACCCCTCCACTTT. Its translation: CASRYTAGTGGEPLHF. The chain joins TRBV27 to TRBJ1-6; 12 nucleotides align to TRBD1. Germline CDR1 and CDR2: MNHEY and SMNVEV (reference sequence). The V and J ends lost 6 bases and 12 bases, in that order; junction bases with no gene match: 12. There are 16 residues in the CDR3.

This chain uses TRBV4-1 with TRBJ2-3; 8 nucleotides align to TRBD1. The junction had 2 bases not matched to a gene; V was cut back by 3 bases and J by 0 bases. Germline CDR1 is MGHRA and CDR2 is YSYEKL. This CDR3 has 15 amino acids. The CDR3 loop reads CASSQDRVSTDTQYF. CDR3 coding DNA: TGCGCCAGCAGCCAGGACAGGGTTAGCACAGATACGCAGTATTTT.

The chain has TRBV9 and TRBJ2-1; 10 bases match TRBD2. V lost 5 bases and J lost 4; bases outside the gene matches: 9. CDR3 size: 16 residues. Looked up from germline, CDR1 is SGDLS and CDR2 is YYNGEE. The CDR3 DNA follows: TGTGCCAGCAGTCCAAACCCTAGCGGGGGATACAATGAGCAGTTCTTC. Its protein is CASSPNPSGGYNEQFF.

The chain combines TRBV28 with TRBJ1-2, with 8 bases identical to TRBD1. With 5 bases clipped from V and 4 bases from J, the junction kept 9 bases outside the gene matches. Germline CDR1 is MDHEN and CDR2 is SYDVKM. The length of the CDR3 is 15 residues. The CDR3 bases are TGTGCCAGCAGTGGGACAGGCAGGGAGCTCTATGGCTACACCTTC. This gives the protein CASSGTGRELYGYTF.

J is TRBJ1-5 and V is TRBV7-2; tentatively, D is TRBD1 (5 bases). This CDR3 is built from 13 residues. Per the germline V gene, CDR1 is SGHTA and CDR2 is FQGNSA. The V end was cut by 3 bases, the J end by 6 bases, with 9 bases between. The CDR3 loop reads CASSLSGIQPQHF. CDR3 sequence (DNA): TGTGCCAGCAGCTTGTCAGGGATTCAGCCCCAGCATTTT.

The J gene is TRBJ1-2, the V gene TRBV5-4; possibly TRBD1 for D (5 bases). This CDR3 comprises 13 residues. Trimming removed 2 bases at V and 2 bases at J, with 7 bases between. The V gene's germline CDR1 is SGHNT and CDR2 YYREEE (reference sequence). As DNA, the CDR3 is TGTGCCAGCAGCTTAGACAGAAACTATGGCTACACCTTC. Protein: CASSLDRNYGYTF.

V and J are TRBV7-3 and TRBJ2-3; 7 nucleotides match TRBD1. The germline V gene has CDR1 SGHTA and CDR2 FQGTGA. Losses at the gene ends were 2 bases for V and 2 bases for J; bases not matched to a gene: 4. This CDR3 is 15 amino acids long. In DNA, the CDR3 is TGTGCCAGCAGCTTAGAGGGGACAGCCACAGATACGCAGTATTTT. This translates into CASSLEGTATDTQYF.

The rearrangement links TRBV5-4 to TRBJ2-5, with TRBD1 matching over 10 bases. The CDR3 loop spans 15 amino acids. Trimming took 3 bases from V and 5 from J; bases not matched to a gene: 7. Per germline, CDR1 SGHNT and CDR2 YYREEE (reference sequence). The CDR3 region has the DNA TGTGCCAGCAGCTCGCCGGGACAGGGGCATGAGACCCAGTACTTC. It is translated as CASSSPGQGHETQYF.

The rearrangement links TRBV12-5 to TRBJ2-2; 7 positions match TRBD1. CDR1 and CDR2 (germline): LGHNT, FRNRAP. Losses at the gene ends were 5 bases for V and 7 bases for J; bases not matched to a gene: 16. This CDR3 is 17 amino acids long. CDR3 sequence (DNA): TGTGCTAGTGGTCCCAAAAGAGGGGGCGCAGGGATCGGGGAGCTGTTTTTT. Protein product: CASGPKRGGAGIGELFF.